These 20 T cell receptor beta chains came from one sample sequenced in a study of T cell repertoires in cytomegalovirus infection (dated by TCRdb to between 2018 and 2020). The sequencer was an Illumina HiSeq 1500. TCRdb passed the public sequencing reads through fastp at Q25 and MiXCR, retaining productive beta sequences. One record per CDR3 amino acid sequence lists the most common genes and DNA. For this sample there are around 170,000 distinct CDR3 sequences; about a sixth appear just once. Roughly 20% of the sample goes to the ten largest clones. The sample was CD8+ T cells from PBMCs. These receptor sequences come from a human donor in good health (CMV status not recorded). Some clones in this sample may be carry-over from other donors' samples.

This chain connects TRBV11-1 to TRBJ1-1; 7 bases fit TRBD1. The CDR3 length is 18 residues. V gave up 3 bases and J gave up 0 bases; unmatched junction bases: 13. Germline loops: CDR1 SGHAT, CDR2 FQDESV (reference sequence). This CDR3 is CASSFRRGRNTMNTEAFF. The CDR3 DNA sequence: TGTGCCAGCAGCTTCAGGAGGGGGCGAAATACAATGAACACTGAAGCTTTCTTT.

J is TRBJ1-1 and V is TRBV20-1; no reliable D call. The V end lost 1 base, the J end lost 5 bases, and 14 bases lay between the germline ends. CDR3 length: 14 residues. Per the germline V gene, CDR1 is DFQATT and CDR2 is SNEGSKA (reference sequence). The CDR3 is CSARAVGMGTEAFF. CDR3 coding DNA: TGCAGTGCTAGAGCCGTGGGGATGGGGACTGAAGCTTTCTTT.

This clonotype has only a few counts. The genes are TRBV2 and TRBJ2-3; 7 bases map to TRBD2. This CDR3 comprises 16 residues. Germline V gives CDR1 SNHLY, CDR2 FYNNEI. Trimming at V came to 11 bases and at J to 1 base, leaving 15 bases not matched to a gene. This chain's CDR3 is CAHTPYLADRTDTQYF. The CDR3 DNA sequence: TGTGCCCACACCCCCTACCTAGCGGACCGCACAGATACGCAGTATTTT.

CDR3 region: CASSLYTYHTEAFF. The CDR3 coding sequence is TGTGCCAGCAGCTTATATACGTACCACACTGAAGCTTTCTTT. The chain links TRBV7-9 to TRBJ1-1; no reliable D call. The germline CDR1 and CDR2 sequences are SEHNR and FQNEAQ (reference sequence). V lost 2 bases and J 3 bases, leaving 10 bases between the germline ends. This CDR3 spans 14 amino acids.

V usage is TRBV20-1 and J usage is TRBJ2-5; a possible D gene is TRBD1 (7 bases). The CDR3 length is 15 residues. The ends were cut back, 3 bases at V and 3 bases at J, with 17 bases in the middle. The germline V gene encodes CDR1 DFQATT and CDR2 SNEGSKA (reference sequence). This chain's CDR3 is CSASEIDREEETQYF. CDR3 coding DNA: TGCAGTGCTAGTGAGATAGACAGGGAGGAAGAGACCCAGTACTTC.

This clonotype has more than one count but fewer than ten. V usage is TRBV23-1 and J usage is TRBJ2-7, with 11 bases identical to TRBD1. TRBV23-1 has ORF status, its function being uncertain. The length of the CDR3 is 15 residues. J gave up 6 bases and V 8 bases, and 12 bases lay outside the gene matches. The CDR3 nucleotides are TGCGCCAGCCAAATCCTTACGGGACAGGGGGGCGAGCAGTACTTC. This translates into CASQILTGQGGEQYF.

This clonotype was counted many times. The V and J genes are TRBV7-2 and TRBJ1-6, with TRBD1 identical over 11 bases. Germline V gene sequence: CDR1 SGHTA, CDR2 FQGNSA. V lost 5 bases and J lost 5; bases outside the gene matches: 11. The CDR3 has 18 amino acids. The CDR3 DNA follows: TGTGCCAGCAGCCCCGGGACAGGGGGATATAGGAATAATTCACCCCTCCACTTT. Protein: CASSPGTGGYRNNSPLHF.

This clonotype was detected ten times or more. J is TRBJ2-1 and V is TRBV29-1; 10 bases line up with TRBD2. Per the germline V gene, CDR1 is SQVTM and CDR2 is ANQGSEA. The V gene end was trimmed by 5 bases and the J gene end by 10 bases; junction bases not matched to a gene: 5. The CDR3 extends over 12 amino acids. The CDR3 bases are TGCAGCGTTTCCGGGACTAGCGAGGAGCAGTTCTTC. Its protein product is CSVSGTSEEQFF.

The chain recombines TRBV28 with TRBJ2-1; TRBD2 aligns across 7 bases. Germline CDR1 reads MDHEN; CDR2 reads SYDVKM. Losses at the gene ends were 1 base for V and 7 bases for J; bases not matched to a gene: 7. This CDR3 has 15 amino acids. For the CDR3, the DNA is TGTGCCAGCAGTTTATCTAGCGGAGCGGGTAATGAGCAGTTCTTC. This translates into CASSLSSGAGNEQFF.

This chain connects TRBV7-9 to TRBJ2-4, with 8 bases matching TRBD1. The germline CDR1 and CDR2 sequences are SEHNR and FQNEAQ (reference sequence). The CDR3 extends over 16 amino acids. Unmatched junction bases numbered 6, after V lost 5 bases and J lost 0 bases. The DNA for the CDR3 is TGTGCCAGCAGCCCCCGGACAGGGTTAGCCAAAAACATTCAGTACTTC. Translating gives CASSPRTGLAKNIQYF. The complete variable domain, with remaining parts taken from reference TRBV7-9 and TRBJ2-4, reads DTGVSQNPRHKITKRGQNVTFRCDPISEHNRLYWYRQTLGQGPEFLTYFQNEAQLEKSRLLSDRFSAERPKGSFSTLEIQRTEQGDSAMYLCASSPRTGLAKNIQYFGAGTRLSVL.

This chain uses TRBV28 with TRBJ2-5; maybe TRBD1 (5 bases). CDR1 is MDHEN and CDR2 is SYDVKM in the germline V gene. The length of the CDR3 is 15 residues. The germline V and J ends were trimmed by 5 bases and 0 bases, with 13 bases remaining between them. The CDR3: CASSPTGRDQETQYF. The CDR3 DNA is TGTGCCAGCAGTCCAACGGGCAGGGACCAAGAGACCCAGTACTTC.

This clonotype showed up many times. The chain couples TRBV7-2 to TRBJ2-7; possible D gene TRBD2, 6 bases. The CDR3 is made up of 15 amino acids. V was trimmed by 4 bases and J by 4 bases, leaving 17 bases between them. CDR1 SGHTA and CDR2 FQGNSA come from the germline V gene. The CDR3 loop reads CASSSLASAMYEQYF. The DNA of the CDR3 is TGTGCCAGCAGCTCACTAGCTAGCGCTATGTACGAGCAGTACTTC.

This clonotype was counted a few times. This chain joins TRBV4-2 and TRBJ1-1; 7 bases agree with TRBD1. The CDR3 consists of 18 residues. Germline V gene sequence: CDR1 LGHNA, CDR2 YNFKEQ. The V segment lost 1 base and the J segment 0 bases; nucleotides outside the gene matches: 11. CDR3 DNA sequence: TGTGCCAGCAGCCAAGTTCGGGACAGCCTTCTCCTGAACACTGAAGCTTTCTTT. Amino acids: CASSQVRDSLLLNTEAFF.

This clonotype was detected only a few times. The chain combines TRBV12-3 or TRBV12-4 with TRBJ2-2; D gene unclear. The CDR3 spans 14 residues. V was clipped by 3 bases and J by 3 bases, with 8 bases between them. The CDR3 sequence: CASSFEADTGELFF. The CDR3 nucleotides are TGTGCCAGCAGTTTTGAGGCAGACACCGGGGAGCTGTTTTTT.

As to this clonotype: At one of its ends the junction is not consistent with the germline gene, which may arise from a read error. The chain couples TRBV4-1 to TRBJ2-1; TRBD2 matches at 8 bases. The CDR3 sequence is 14 residues long. Germline loops: CDR1 MGHRA, CDR2 YSYEKL. CDR3 sequence (DNA): TGTGCCAGCAGCCAACTTGGACTAGCCAATGAGCAGTTCTTC. It encodes CASSQLGLANEQFF.

This clonotype came up a few times. V is TRBV7-2 and J is TRBJ2-7; D gene unclear. V lost 1 base and J lost 0, with 7 bases in between. This CDR3 region has 14 residues. Germline V gene data show CDR1 as SGHTA and CDR2 as FQGNSA. DNA for the CDR3: TGTGCCAGCAGCTTAGAGGATACCTCCTACGAGCAGTACTTC. This gives the protein CASSLEDTSYEQYF.

This clonotype was counted a few times. V and J are TRBV27 and TRBJ1-1; no clear D. The CDR3 runs 13 residues. V was cut by 3 bases and J by 3 bases, with 8 bases left in between. Germline-derived CDR1 and CDR2 are MNHEY and SMNVEV (reference sequence). CDR3 residues: CASSFVADTEAFF. Here the CDR3 DNA reads TGTGCCAGCAGTTTTGTGGCGGACACTGAAGCTTTCTTT.

The chain recombines TRBV7-2 with TRBJ1-5; 9 bases are a match to TRBD1. The germline gives CDR1 SGHTA, CDR2 FQGNSA. The J segment lost 7 bases and the V segment lost 1 base, leaving 11 bases of the junction unmatched. CDR3 length equals 17 residues. In nucleotides, the CDR3 is TGTGCCAGCAGCTTAGGAAGGACAGGGGAGGTAAGGCAGCCCCAGCATTTT. It codes for CASSLGRTGEVRQPQHF.

This clonotype was counted between two and nine times. This rearrangement joins TRBV6-1 to TRBJ2-4; D ambiguous. Trimming stripped 1 base from V and 8 bases from J, with 6 bases between. CDR1 is MNHNS, CDR2 SASEGT, per germline. The CDR3 has 12 amino acids. CDR3 nucleotides: TGTGCCAGCAGTGAAGAAGGTGACATTCAGTACTTC. Its translation is CASSEEGDIQYF.

This rearrangement joins TRBV4-2 to TRBJ2-6; no clear D. Germline V lookup: CDR1 LGHNA, CDR2 YNFKEQ. V lost 1 base and J 0 bases, leaving 19 bases between the germline ends. This CDR3 has 20 amino acids. CDR3 sequence (DNA): TGTGCCAGCAGCCAAGGTGCGCTTGGGCTTTCAAGCTCTGGGGCCAACGTCCTGACTTTC. It is translated as CASSQGALGLSSSGANVLTF.